The 25 T cell receptor beta chains below all came from one sample that was sequenced in a study of blood T cell repertoires in COVID-19. Clones were sequenced by immunoSEQ multiplex PCR, and TCRdb holds only the in-frame ones, with some missing. The sample lists around 230,000 clones, about 80% seen once, with more than 8% in the top ten. Sequences were obtained from peripheral blood. These TCRs come from a woman aged 80 or older with acute or convalescent COVID-19.

The chain carries TRBV27 and TRBJ1-4, with D perhaps TRBD1 (5 bases). CDR1 MNHEY and CDR2 SMNVEV come from the germline V gene (reference sequence). The V end was cut by 7 bases, the J end by 4 bases, with 13 bases between. The CDR3 sequence is 14 residues long. The DNA of the CDR3 is TGTGCCAGCAAACAGGACATGGGTAATGAAAAACTGTTTTTT. This codes for CASKQDMGNEKLFF.

V usage is TRBV19 and J usage is TRBJ1-2; D is ambiguous. Germline loops: CDR1 LNHDA, CDR2 SQIVND (reference sequence). CDR3 length equals 12 residues. Between the trimmed V and J ends, which lost 6 bases and 3 bases, there was a span of 8 bases. CDR3 sequence (DNA): TGTGCCAGTAGCTGGGAGGACTATGGCTACACCTTC. This codes for CASSWEDYGYTF. The full variable domain, completed using reference TRBV19 and TRBJ1-2, is DGGITQSPKYLFRKEGQNVTLSCEQNLNHDAMYWYRQDPGQGLRLIYYSQIVNDFQKGDIAEGYSVSREKKESFPLTVTSAQKNPTAFYLCASSWEDYGYTFGSGTRLTVV.

The chain employs TRBV11-3 and TRBJ1-1, with D hard to call. Per the germline V gene, CDR1 is SGHNT and CDR2 is YENEEA. Trimming shortened V by 5 bases and J by 1 base, and 8 bases separated the two germline ends. The CDR3 is 13 residues long. Here the CDR3 DNA reads TGTGCCAGCAGCCGAGGGTCGAACACTGAAGCTTTCTTT. Its translation is CASSRGSNTEAFF.

The genes are TRBV5-1 and TRBJ1-1, with D perhaps matching TRBD1 (6 bases). Germline CDR1 is SGHRS and CDR2 is YFSETQ. This CDR3 is built from 15 residues. Deletions cut 0 bases from V and 4 bases from J, with 13 bases between. CDR3 DNA: TGCGCCAGCAGCTTGGAGGAGGGGGGGCGCACTGAAGCTTTCTTT. This gives the protein CASSLEEGGRTEAFF.

J is TRBJ2-1 and V is TRBV29-1; tentatively, D is TRBD1 (5 bases). This CDR3 spans 14 amino acids. The ends were cut back, 7 bases at V and 0 bases at J, with 13 bases in the middle. The germline gives CDR1 SQVTM, CDR2 ANQGSEA. This CDR3 is CSAQTVRSYNEQFF. The CDR3 bases are TGCAGCGCTCAGACAGTACGCTCCTACAATGAGCAGTTCTTC.

The rearrangement links TRBV6-6 to TRBJ2-3; the D gene is possibly TRBD2 (5 bases). CDR1 is MNHNY, CDR2 SVGAGI, per germline (reference sequence). The V gene lost 2 bases and the J gene lost 6 bases, with 12 bases spanning the gap. The CDR3 length is 14 residues. The CDR3, as DNA: TGTGCCAGCAGTTACATCTTAGGGAGTGATACGCAGTATTTT. It is translated as CASSYILGSDTQYF.

This clone was counted a few times. The rearrangement links TRBV5-6 to TRBJ2-1; possibly TRBD1 for D (5 bases). Germline CDR1 reads SGHDT; CDR2 reads YYEEEE. The CDR3 is made up of 15 amino acids. V shed 2 bases and J shed 7 bases, with 16 bases lying between them. CDR3 DNA: TGTGCCAGCAGCTTAGGCAGGGCGTACGGGAATGAGCAGTTCTTC. Its protein is CASSLGRAYGNEQFF. Drawing the rest from reference TRBV5-6 and TRBJ2-1, the complete variable domain is DAGVTQSPTHLIKTRGQQVTLRCSPKSGHDTVSWYQQALGQGPQFIFQYYEEEERQRGNFPDRFSGHQFPNYSSELNVNALLLGDSALYLCASSLGRAYGNEQFFGPGTRLTVL.

The CDR3, as DNA: TGTGCCAGCAGCTTAAAAGCGGGGGGTCCCTACAATGAGCAGTTCTTC. Translating it yields CASSLKAGGPYNEQFF. The chain joins TRBV11-2 to TRBJ2-1; 9 nucleotides line up with TRBD2. J was trimmed by 2 bases and V by 2 bases; bases with no gene match: 4. Germline CDR1 reads SGHAT; CDR2 reads FQNNGV. The length of the CDR3 is 16 residues.

This clone was observed once. The chain uses TRBV11-2 and TRBJ1-6, with a tentative D call TRBD1 (5 bases). Germline V lookup: CDR1 SGHAT, CDR2 FQNNGV. CDR3 length: 17 amino acids. Trimming took off 1 base at V and 0 bases at J, with 10 bases between the two ends. The CDR3 here is CASSLGQPSSYNSPLHF. CDR3 bases: TGTGCCAGCAGCTTAGGACAGCCGAGCTCCTATAATTCACCCCTCCACTTT.

The chain carries TRBV4-1 and TRBJ1-4, with 7 bases identical to TRBD1. The CDR3 runs to 14 residues. Per germline, CDR1 MGHRA and CDR2 YSYEKL. After removal of 1 base from V and 8 bases from J, the junction contained 4 bases not matched to a gene. CDR3 protein: CASSQGQGGEKLFF. CDR3 bases: TGCGCCAGCAGCCAAGGACAGGGCGGAGAAAAACTGTTTTTT.

V usage is TRBV7-8 and J usage is TRBJ1-1, with D possibly TRBD1 on 6 matching bases. There are 14 residues in the CDR3. Germline V gene data show CDR1 as SGHVS and CDR2 as FQNEAQ. V lost 5 bases and J lost 1, with 11 bases in between. The chain's CDR3 is CASSQTGGNTEAFF. CDR3 DNA: TGTGCCAGCAGCCAGACAGGTGGGAACACTGAAGCTTTCTTT.

The V gene is TRBV19, the J gene TRBJ2-1, with D hard to call. V was clipped by 3 bases and J by 5 bases, with 11 bases between them. Germline V gene data show CDR1 as LNHDA and CDR2 as SQIVND (reference sequence). The CDR3 sequence is 14 residues long. The CDR3 sequence: CASSIPRRDNEQFF. CDR3 DNA sequence: TGTGCCAGTAGTATTCCCAGACGGGACAATGAGCAGTTCTTC.

This chain joins TRBV5-4 and TRBJ2-7, with TRBD2 matching 7 bases. J lost 2 bases, V lost 4 bases, and 9 bases had no gene match. The CDR3 is made up of 15 amino acids. Germline CDR1 is SGHNT and CDR2 is YYREEE (reference sequence). CDR3 DNA sequence: TGTGCCAGCAGCGTGGGAGGGACGGGAGCCTACGAGCAGTACTTC. Translated, it gives CASSVGGTGAYEQYF.

The V call is TRBV4-1, the J call TRBJ2-1, with D possibly being TRBD1 (5 bases). V was shortened by 4 bases and J by 1 base, with 11 bases between the two germline ends. This CDR3 has 15 amino acids. Germline V lookup: CDR1 MGHRA, CDR2 YSYEKL. CDR3 sequence reads: CASSRDPGSYNEQFF. The CDR3 nucleotides are TGCGCCAGCAGCCGCGACCCAGGGTCCTACAATGAGCAGTTCTTC.

J is TRBJ1-2 and V is TRBV19; D unclear. CDR3 length: 15 residues. In germline, CDR1 is LNHDA, CDR2 SQIVND (reference sequence). V lost 2 bases and J lost 8, with 18 bases in between. The CDR3 bases are TGTGCCAGTAGTATACTGACTCCGCTAATCCAGGGCTACACCTTC. Its protein product is CASSILTPLIQGYTF.

The chain employs TRBV25-1 and TRBJ2-3; 12 bases are shared with TRBD2. The CDR3 extends over 16 amino acids. CDR1 and CDR2 (germline): MGHDK, SYGVNS. The ends lost 3 bases at V and 4 bases at J; junction bases unmatched: 5. This CDR3 reads CASSDTLAGGPDTQYF. The CDR3 DNA reads as TGTGCCAGCAGTGATACCCTAGCGGGGGGGCCAGATACGCAGTATTTT.

As DNA, the CDR3 is TGTGCCAGCAGCCACGGAAGCGGGATATACTTC. Translated, it gives CASSHGSGIYF. The rearrangement joins TRBV3-1 (or the pseudogene TRBV3-2) to TRBJ2-7, with 7 bases fitting TRBD2. This CDR3 is 11 amino acids long. Trimming took 3 bases from V and 13 from J; bases not matched to a gene: 6. CDR1 is LGHDT, CDR2 YNNKEL, per germline (reference sequence).

V is TRBV7-9 and J is TRBJ1-4; TRBD1 is a possible D gene (5 bases). The CDR3 is 14 residues long. Trimming pared 5 bases from V and 8 bases from J, leaving 15 bases between. CDR1 is SEHNR and CDR2 is FQNEAQ in the germline V gene (reference sequence). Here the CDR3 DNA reads TGTGCCAGCAGCATAGACAGCCGTGGGGAAAAACTGTTTTTT. Its protein is CASSIDSRGEKLFF. The full variable domain, in which reference TRBV7-9 and TRBJ1-4 provide the parts outside the CDR3, is DTGVSQNPRHKITKRGQNVTFRCDPISEHNRLYWYRQTLGQGPEFLTYFQNEAQLEKSRLLSDRFSAERPKGSFSTLEIQRTEQGDSAMYLCASSIDSRGEKLFFGSGTQLSVL.

This clone occurred many times. The chain couples TRBV28 to TRBJ1-1, with D perhaps TRBD1 (5 bases). V was pared by 11 bases and J by 1 base, with 20 bases between. Germline V lookup: CDR1 MDHEN, CDR2 SYDVKM. The CDR3 runs to 15 residues. The CDR3 region has the DNA TGTGCCGCGGGGTTAATACAGGACCCGAACACTGAAGCTTTCTTT. It codes for CAAGLIQDPNTEAFF.

For this clone: At one end the junction does not follow the germline gene, possibly because of a read error. V and J are TRBV15 and TRBJ1-6, with a weak D call TRBD1 (6 bases). The CDR3 runs to 16 residues. Germline V gene lookup returns CDR1 LNHNV and CDR2 YYDKDF (reference sequence). The CDR3 nucleotides read TGTGCCACCAGCAGAACTACAGGGTCTCATAAGTCACCCCTCCACTTT. It translates to CATSRTTGSHKSPLHF.

The V call is TRBV11-2, the J call TRBJ2-5; perhaps TRBD2 as D (6 bases). The CDR3 contains 15 residues. Germline V gene data show CDR1 as SGHAT and CDR2 as FQNNGV. Trimming removed 1 base from V and 2 bases from J, with 11 bases in between. CDR3 coding DNA: TGTGCCAGCAGCTTAGGAATAGCGGAACAAGAGACCCAGTACTTC. It yields the protein CASSLGIAEQETQYF. Combining the CDR3 with reference TRBV11-2 and TRBJ2-5 gives the whole variable domain EAGVAQSPRYKIIEKRQSVAFWCNPISGHATLYWYQQILGQGPKLLIQFQNNGVVDDSQLPKDRFSAERLKGVDSTLKIQPAKLEDSAVYLCASSLGIAEQETQYFGPGTRLLVL.

The chain recombines TRBV19 with TRBJ2-5; TRBD1 matches at 9 bases. V was clipped by 7 bases and J by 1 base; unmatched bases: 7. This CDR3 is built from 15 residues. Germline-derived CDR1 and CDR2 are LNHDA and SQIVND (reference sequence). The CDR3 nucleotides read TGTGCCAGTAAGTCACCGGGACAGGGCCAAGAGACCCAGTACTTC. This translates into CASKSPGQGQETQYF. The variable domain in full, with the rest retrieved from reference TRBV19 and TRBJ2-5, is DGGITQSPKYLFRKEGQNVTLSCEQNLNHDAMYWYRQDPGQGLRLIYYSQIVNDFQKGDIAEGYSVSREKKESFPLTVTSAQKNPTAFYLCASKSPGQGQETQYFGPGTRLLVL.

The chain recombines TRBV28 with TRBJ1-4, with 11 bases identical to TRBD1. Germline V gene data show CDR1 as MDHEN and CDR2 as SYDVKM. The junction had 8 bases not matched to a gene; V was cut back by 4 bases and J by 10 bases. There are 15 residues in the CDR3. CDR3 bases: TGTGCCAGCAGTTCGCGGACAGGGGGCTACCTAAAACTGTTTTTT. It is translated as CASSSRTGGYLKLFF.

The gene calls are TRBV5-1 and TRBJ2-3, with 7 bases that match TRBD1. CDR1 SGHRS and CDR2 YFSETQ come from the germline V gene. The V segment lost 2 bases and the J segment 0 bases; nucleotides outside the gene matches: 12. This CDR3 region has 18 residues. CDR3: CASSFVPRTGISTDTQYF. The CDR3 coding sequence is TGCGCCAGCAGCTTTGTTCCTCGGACAGGCATTAGCACAGATACGCAGTATTTT.

V gene TRBV28 combines with J gene TRBJ2-7, with D tentatively TRBD2 (5 bases). This CDR3 is 11 amino acids long. V dropped 10 bases and J dropped 3 bases, with 10 bases sitting between them. Germline lookup yields CDR1 MDHEN and CDR2 SYDVKM. The CDR3 coding sequence is TGTGCCACCGAGGACTTCTACGAGCAGTACTTC. This sequence encodes CATEDFYEQYF.